This T cell receptor (beta chain) was retrieved from a study of OX40 agonist ivuxolimab in advanced cancers. Study in general: Patients' therapy was ivuxolimab, an antibody that acts as an agonist of OX40 (CD134). Hepatocellular carcinoma, melanoma, renal cell or head and neck cancer was diagnosed in the dose-escalation patients. Study conclusions and caveats: Average numbers of expanded clones were greater in CD8+ T cells than in CD4+. Among patients with partial responses at 0.1-3.0 mg/kg, clonal expansion was among the lowest.

After removal of 3 bases from V and 0 bases from J, the junction contained 8 bases not matched to a gene. The germline CDR1 and CDR2 sequences are LNHDA and SQIVND (reference sequence). The CDR3 length is 18 residues. This clone appeared a few times. Its antigen remains unknown. Data came from immunoSEQ multiplex PCR; TCRdb stores just in-frame clones and leaves some out. The data contain tens of thousands of clones, 70% to 90% of them seen just once; the ten biggest clones take up just under 2%. The sample in question was CD4+ or CD8+ T cells sorted from blood, obtained in a trial of the OX40 agonist ivuxolimab. The receptor comes from an adult with an advanced solid tumor such as melanoma, head and neck, liver or kidney cancer. The chain is built from TRBV19 and TRBJ2-2; 9 nucleotides align to TRBD2. The CDR3 loop is CASSISSGRPSNTGELFF. Written as DNA, the CDR3 is TGTGCCAGTAGTATTTCCAGCGGGAGGCCTTCGAACACCGGGGAGCTGTTTTTT.